The 17 T cell receptor beta chains reported below all come from one sample, sequenced in a study of OX40 agonist ivuxolimab in advanced cancers. TCRdb's copy holds only in-frame clones and misses some; the assay was immunoSEQ multiplex PCR. This sample carries over 55,000 clones, 91% of them seen once, and the ten largest clones take 3.8%. Source: CD4+ or CD8+ T cells sorted from blood, taken in a trial of the OX40 agonist ivuxolimab. The receptors originated from an adult with an advanced solid tumor such as melanoma, head and neck, liver or kidney cancer.

The V and J genes are TRBV18 and TRBJ2-2; unclear D gene. V was clipped by 2 bases and J by 3 bases, with 13 bases between them. The CDR3 spans 16 residues. The germline CDR1 and CDR2 sequences are KGHSH and LQKENI. The CDR3: CASSPIPVSYTGELFF. CDR3 nucleotide sequence: TGTGCCAGCTCACCAATTCCGGTTAGCTACACCGGGGAGCTGTTTTTT. The full variable domain, rest sourced from reference TRBV18 and TRBJ2-2, is NAGVMQNPRHLVRRRGQEARLRCSPMKGHSHVYWYRQLPEEGLKFMVYLQKENIIDESGMPKERFSAEFPKEGPSILRIQQVVRGDSAAYFCASSPIPVSYTGELFFGEGSRLTVL.

The chain combines TRBV7-6 with TRBJ2-3; D perhaps matches TRBD2 (6 bases). The germline gives CDR1 SGHVS, CDR2 FNYEAQ. CDR3 length: 14 amino acids. Trimming stripped 5 bases from V and 0 bases from J, with 9 bases between. In DNA, the CDR3 is TGTGCCAGCAGCGCCGGGACTAGCACAGATACGCAGTATTTT. It codes for CASSAGTSTDTQYF.

The V and J genes are TRBV4-1 and TRBJ2-5; D unresolved. The J call may be mistaken, given a closer DNA end match to TRBJ2-7. CDR3 length: 15 residues. Germline lookup yields CDR1 MGHRA and CDR2 YSYEKL. CDR3 residues: CASSQDKGGNYEQYF. Written as DNA, the CDR3 is TGCGCCAGCAGCCAAGATAAGGGTGGGAACTACGAGCAGTACTTC.

This chain links TRBV19 with TRBJ2-1; TRBD2 matches at 11 bases. V shed 3 bases, J shed 9 bases, and the junction held 4 bases outside the gene matches. Per the germline V gene, CDR1 is LNHDA and CDR2 is SQIVND (reference sequence). The CDR3 loop spans 14 amino acids. CDR3 coding DNA: TGTGCCAGTAGTATCGTAGCGGGAGGGGGTGAGCAGTTCTTC. Translation gives CASSIVAGGGEQFF.

This clone came up a few times. The CDR3 DNA follows: TGTGCCAGCAGCTTAGCAATAAACACTGAAGCTTTCTTT. Encoded protein: CASSLAINTEAFF. V is TRBV11-3 and J is TRBJ1-1; D is undetermined. V was clipped by 1 base and J by 2 bases, with 5 bases between them. CDR3 length equals 13 residues. Germline lookup yields CDR1 SGHNT and CDR2 YENEEA.

The chain joins TRBV27 to TRBJ2-7, with D possibly being TRBD1 or TRBD2 (5 bases each). From germline, CDR1 is MNHEY and CDR2 SMNVEV (reference sequence). The ends were cut back, 5 bases at V and 1 base at J, with 9 bases in the middle. This CDR3 has 13 amino acids. The CDR3 nucleotides are TGTGCCAGCAGTCTGTGGGGGTCCTACGAGCAGTACTTC. Its translation: CASSLWGSYEQYF.

This clone showed up just once. The gene calls are TRBV13 and TRBJ2-7; TRBD2 agrees at 8 bases. There are 13 residues in the CDR3. The V gene end was trimmed by 5 bases and the J gene end by 6 bases; junction bases not matched to a gene: 6. Per the germline V gene, CDR1 is PRHDT and CDR2 is FYEKMQ (reference sequence). DNA for the CDR3: TGTGCCAGCAGCCCTAGGGGACTAGTCGAGCAGTACTTC. It codes for CASSPRGLVEQYF.

Notes on this clone: This CDR3 is also generated by other DNA sequences in the sample. J is TRBJ2-1 and V is TRBV9; TRBD2 matches at 11 bases. J was trimmed by 4 bases and V by 2 bases; bases with no gene match: 8. The CDR3 is 17 residues long. Per the germline V gene, CDR1 is SGDLS and CDR2 is YYNGEE. As DNA, the CDR3 is TGTGCCAGCAGCGTTGGGACTAGCGGAAGCCAATACAATGAGCAGTTCTTC. This encodes CASSVGTSGSQYNEQFF.

This chain connects TRBV28 to TRBJ2-3; D call uncertain. V was clipped by 6 bases and J by 0 bases, with 10 bases between them. Germline CDR1 and CDR2: MDHEN and SYDVKM. CDR3 length: 14 amino acids. The CDR3 here is CASRRHPSTDTQYF. The DNA for the CDR3 is TGTGCCAGCAGGCGGCATCCTAGCACAGATACGCAGTATTTT.

The J gene is TRBJ1-3, the V gene TRBV5-1; D is possibly TRBD1 (5 bases). Germline-derived CDR1 and CDR2 are SGHRS and YFSETQ. This CDR3 spans 16 amino acids. V was trimmed by 0 bases and J by 2 bases, leaving 12 bases between them. CDR3 DNA sequence: TGCGCCAGCAGCTTGGGGGACGGCGTCACTGGAAACACCATATATTTT. The encoded protein is CASSLGDGVTGNTIYF. Full variable domain (remainder filled in from reference TRBV5-1 and TRBJ1-3): KAGVTQTPRYLIKTRGQQVTLSCSPISGHRSVSWYQQTPGQGLQFLFEYFSETQRNKGNFPGRFSGRQFSNSRSEMNVSTLELGDSALYLCASSLGDGVTGNTIYFGEGSWLTVV.

The chain couples TRBV29-1 to TRBJ2-1; 7 nucleotides agree with TRBD1. This CDR3 has 12 residues. V lost 7 bases and J lost 5; bases outside the gene matches: 5. CDR1 and CDR2 (germline): SQVTM, ANQGSEA. The CDR3 nucleotides read TGCAGCGATCCGGGACAGAACAATGAGCAGTTCTTC. It codes for CSDPGQNNEQFF.

This clone has only one observation. The chain joins TRBV6-5 to TRBJ1-1; D is undetermined. Trimming pared 2 bases from V and 1 base from J, leaving 8 bases between. Germline V gene sequence: CDR1 MNHEY, CDR2 SVGAGI. CDR3 length equals 14 residues. The CDR3 sequence is CASSYGMGNTEAFF. In nucleotides, the CDR3 is TGTGCCAGCAGTTACGGGATGGGGAACACTGAAGCTTTCTTT.

This rearrangement joins TRBV19 to TRBJ2-3; 10 bases fit TRBD2. The CDR3 length is 16 residues. Per germline, CDR1 LNHDA and CDR2 SQIVND (reference sequence). Trimming took 4 bases from V and 10 from J; bases not matched to a gene: 14. The CDR3 loop is CASSNALDEREGSQYF. The CDR3 nucleotides are TGTGCCAGTAGTAATGCCCTAGACGAGCGGGAGGGTTCGCAGTATTTT.

The V call is TRBV19, the J call TRBJ1-1; the D is unclear. The V end was cut by 1 base, the J end by 7 bases, with 7 bases between. Germline values: CDR1 LNHDA, CDR2 SQIVND (reference sequence). This CDR3 spans 12 amino acids. The CDR3 is CASSIGRIEAFF. The DNA for the CDR3 is TGTGCCAGTAGTATAGGACGGATTGAAGCTTTCTTT.

V is TRBV29-1 and J is TRBJ2-6, with D possibly being TRBD1 (5 bases). This CDR3 spans 17 amino acids. CDR1 is SQVTM, CDR2 ANQGSEA, per germline. V was cut by 1 base and J by 4 bases, with 17 bases left in between. The CDR3 coding sequence is TGCAGCGTTGAAGGGGTGGTAGGGGATCCCGGGGCCAACGTCCTGACTTTC. Its protein is CSVEGVVGDPGANVLTF.

V gene TRBV5-8 combines with J gene TRBJ2-7; TRBD1 might be the D (5 bases). V lost 2 bases and J lost 6, with 15 bases in between. Germline V lookup: CDR1 SGHTS, CDR2 YDEGEE. This CDR3 comprises 14 residues. The CDR3 is CASSFRAHLPEQYF. The CDR3 coding sequence is TGTGCCAGCAGCTTCAGGGCCCATCTCCCCGAGCAGTACTTC.

J is TRBJ2-3 and V is TRBV4-3; TRBD2 aligns across 10 bases. J lost 7 bases, V lost 0 bases, and 7 bases had no gene match. The germline gives CDR1 LGHNA, CDR2 YSLEER. The CDR3 loop spans 16 amino acids. CDR3 residues: CASSQDWTSGVHTQYF. CDR3 bases: TGCGCCAGCAGCCAAGACTGGACTAGCGGCGTCCATACGCAGTATTTT.